This TCR beta chain was recovered during a study of tumor and adjacent non-tumor tissue in lung cancer. This CDR3 spans 16 amino acids. Germline lookup yields CDR1 SGHNT and CDR2 YENEEA. Trimming cost V 3 bases and J 5 bases, with 18 bases left between them. The template was RNA from unsorted bulk tissue. More than 3 cm separated this lung sample from the edge of the tumor. The library came from three nested PCR rounds adapted from ARM-PCR protocols. MiXCR, applied by TCRdb to the multiplex PCR reads, yields one record per CDR3 protein. The data hold 80,000 to 100,000 distinct CDR3 sequences, with approximately 80% observed a single time.

The receptor's source is a man between 60 and 75 years old with small cell lung cancer. Sample: distant non-tumor lung tissue. The chain joins TRBV11-3 to TRBJ2-3; D not resolved. Here the CDR3 reads CASSLVLGSDIDTQYF. The CDR3 DNA follows: TGTGCCAGCAGCTTGGTCTTGGGGTCTGACATAGATACGCAGTATTTT.